This TCR beta chain was found in a study of CD8 T cells in Susac syndrome. At the level of the study: Among sequenced Susac syndrome patients, five or six had active disease and roughly eight were in remission. Overall study results and limits: Clonal expansion was not seen in any Susac syndrome CD4+ T cell repertoire.

Random hexamers were used to reverse transcribe roughly 0.5 to 1 ug of RNA. Coverage of TCR beta CDR3 amplification by immunoSEQ multiplex PCR extended to 54 Vbeta and 13 Jbeta. MiXCR, applied by TCRdb to the immunoSEQ multiplex PCR reads, yields one record per CDR3 protein. The sample includes 80,000 or so distinct CDR3 sequences, about 93% of them seen just once. Turning to this clonotype: The antigen is unknown.

Blood CD8+ and CD4+ T cells underwent high-throughput TCR beta sequencing. Germline V gives CDR1 SGHRS, CDR2 YFSETQ. The CDR3 totals 15 residues. The V and J ends lost 4 bases and 4 bases respectively, with 14 bases between them. This TCR derives from a human donor with Susac syndrome. This sequence joins TRBV5-1 and TRBJ2-2, with TRBD1 as a possible D gene (6 bases). Source material: CD4+ T cells from PBMCs. The CDR3 region has the DNA TGCGCCAGCAGCGAGCAGGGGCTGGGCACCGGGGAGCTGTTTTTT. Translating gives CASSEQGLGTGELFF.